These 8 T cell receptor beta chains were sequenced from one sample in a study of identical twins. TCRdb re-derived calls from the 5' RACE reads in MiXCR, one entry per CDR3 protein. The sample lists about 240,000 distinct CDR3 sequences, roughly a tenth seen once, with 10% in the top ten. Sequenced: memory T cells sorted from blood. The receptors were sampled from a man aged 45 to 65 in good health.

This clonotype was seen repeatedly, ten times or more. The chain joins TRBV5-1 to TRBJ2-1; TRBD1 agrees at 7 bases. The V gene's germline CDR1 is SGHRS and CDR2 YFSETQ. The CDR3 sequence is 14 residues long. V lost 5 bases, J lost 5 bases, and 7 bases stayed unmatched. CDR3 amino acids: CASSSGQIDNEQFF. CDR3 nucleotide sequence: TGCGCCAGCAGTTCGGGACAGATCGACAATGAGCAGTTCTTC. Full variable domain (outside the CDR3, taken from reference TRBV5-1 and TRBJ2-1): KAGVTQTPRYLIKTRGQQVTLSCSPISGHRSVSWYQQTPGQGLQFLFEYFSETQRNKGNFPGRFSGRQFSNSRSEMNVSTLELGDSALYLCASSSGQIDNEQFFGPGTRLTVL.

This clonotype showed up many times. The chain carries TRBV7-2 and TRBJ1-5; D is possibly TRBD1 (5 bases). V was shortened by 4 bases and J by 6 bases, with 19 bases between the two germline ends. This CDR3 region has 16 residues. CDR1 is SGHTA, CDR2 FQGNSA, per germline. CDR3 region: CASSSLGRESSQPQHF. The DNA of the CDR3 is TGTGCCAGCAGCTCCCTCGGCAGGGAATCAAGTCAGCCCCAGCATTTT.

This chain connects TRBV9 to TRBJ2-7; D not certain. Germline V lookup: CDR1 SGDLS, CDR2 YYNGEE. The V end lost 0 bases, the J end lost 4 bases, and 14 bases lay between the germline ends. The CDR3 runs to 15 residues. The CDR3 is CASSVAWHGDYEQYF. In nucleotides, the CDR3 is TGTGCCAGCAGCGTAGCTTGGCATGGGGATTACGAGCAGTACTTC.

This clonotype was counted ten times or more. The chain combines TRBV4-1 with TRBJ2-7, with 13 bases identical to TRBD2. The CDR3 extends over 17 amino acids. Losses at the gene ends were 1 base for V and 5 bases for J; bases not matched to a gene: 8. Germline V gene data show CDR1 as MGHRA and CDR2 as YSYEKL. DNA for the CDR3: TGCGCCAGCAGCCAAGGACTAGCGGGAGGATCTGTCCACGAGCAGTACTTC. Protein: CASSQGLAGGSVHEQYF.

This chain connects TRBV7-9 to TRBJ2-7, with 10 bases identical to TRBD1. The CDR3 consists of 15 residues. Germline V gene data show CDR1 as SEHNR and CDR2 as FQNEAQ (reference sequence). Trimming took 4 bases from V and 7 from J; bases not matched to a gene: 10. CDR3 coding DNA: TGTGCCAGCAGCTCGGACAGGGGGGATCCGGGGGAGCAGTACTTC. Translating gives CASSSDRGDPGEQYF.

Here the CDR3 DNA reads TGTGCCAGCAGCGTAGATCCGGGGTCCGGGGAGCAGTACTTC. As protein: CASSVDPGSGEQYF. The genes are TRBV9 and TRBJ2-7, with a weak D call TRBD2 (5 bases). The CDR3 totals 14 residues. Trimming removed 0 bases from V and 7 bases from J, with 14 bases in between. Germline V gives CDR1 SGDLS, CDR2 YYNGEE.

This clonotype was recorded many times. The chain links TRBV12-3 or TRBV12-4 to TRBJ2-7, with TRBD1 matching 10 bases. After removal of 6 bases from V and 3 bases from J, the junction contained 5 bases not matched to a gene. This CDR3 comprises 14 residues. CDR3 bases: TGTGCCAGCAGCCTCCGGGACAGGGGCTACGAGCAGTACTTC. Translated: CASSLRDRGYEQYF.

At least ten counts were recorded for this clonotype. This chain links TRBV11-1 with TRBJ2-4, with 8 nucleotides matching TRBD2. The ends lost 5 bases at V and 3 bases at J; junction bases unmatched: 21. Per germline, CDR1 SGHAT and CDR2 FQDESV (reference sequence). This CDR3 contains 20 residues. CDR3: CASSLRAGGPYSKVKNIQYF. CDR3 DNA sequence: TGTGCCAGCAGCCTCCGGGCGGGGGGTCCATACTCGAAGGTCAAAAACATTCAGTACTTC. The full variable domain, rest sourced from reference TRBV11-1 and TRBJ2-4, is EAEVAQSPRYKITEKSQAVAFWCDPISGHATLYWYRQILGQGPELLVQFQDESVVDDSQLPKDRFSAERLKGVDSTLKIQPAELGDSAMYLCASSLRAGGPYSKVKNIQYFGAGTRLSVL.